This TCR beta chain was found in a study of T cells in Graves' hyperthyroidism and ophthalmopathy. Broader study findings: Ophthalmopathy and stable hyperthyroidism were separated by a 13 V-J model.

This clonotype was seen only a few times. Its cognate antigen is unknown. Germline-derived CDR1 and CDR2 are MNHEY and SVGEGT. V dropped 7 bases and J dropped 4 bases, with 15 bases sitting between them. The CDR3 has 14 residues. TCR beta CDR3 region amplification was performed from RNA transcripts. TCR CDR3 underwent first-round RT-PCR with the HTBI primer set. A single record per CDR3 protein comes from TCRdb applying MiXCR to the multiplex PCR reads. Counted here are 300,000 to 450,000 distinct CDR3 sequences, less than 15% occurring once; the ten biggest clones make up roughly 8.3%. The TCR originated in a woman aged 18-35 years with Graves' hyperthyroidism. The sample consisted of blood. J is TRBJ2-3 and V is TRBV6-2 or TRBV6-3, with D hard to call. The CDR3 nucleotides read TGTGCCAGCACGACACACTTTACGCCAGATACGCAGTATTTT. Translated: CASTTHFTPDTQYF.